This T cell receptor (beta chain) was recorded in a study of blood T cell repertoires in COVID-19 (TCRdb year 2020). At the level of the whole study: Samples from collaborators originated in the United States, Italy and Spain and spanned both the acute and convalescent phases of COVID-19. The prospective study material was composed of cDNA or gDNA derived from T cells, B-cell-depleted T cells, or PBMCs. Deeply sampled blood TCRbeta repertoires from subjects exposed to, actively infected with, or recovered from COVID-19 were included in the dataset. A freely available public database, intended as a resource for researchers studying the immune response to SARS-CoV-2, is where the repertoires were released. Samples were obtained from the ongoing ImmuneRACE study (first 160 participants) and from some 1,300 subjects provided by 6 global collaborators. The sample metadata nearly always contained a de-identified subject ID, COVID-19 status, age in years and sex. Where available, HLA class I and class II types were obtained from metadata supplied by the sample provider rather than from assay-based typing. Results the study describes overall, beyond this receptor: Clinical and demographic metadata were provided uncurated, with the amount varying by source and participant.

A remark on this clone: Its antigen target is currently unknown. No much larger clone is present one base from it, and per-base qualities are unavailable.

Another Seattle source contributed samples from volunteer blood donors who had recovered from COVID-19. The collaborating institutions used their own protocols to collect whole blood in K2EDTA tubes. For TCRbeta analysis, collaborator samples were shipped as frozen whole blood, as isolated PBMCs, or as DNA extracted from either sample type. TCRbeta CDR3 regions were amplified from genomic DNA using the immunoSEQ Assay, a bias-controlled multiplex PCR. The paper's processing steps were these. The number of nucleated cells in each sample was estimated from the amplification of reference gene primers within the assay. To quantify the absolute abundance of each unique TCRbeta CDR3 rearrangement, sequence reads were collapsed and filtered. For each sample, productive Simpson clonality was calculated as the square root of Simpson's diversity index across productive rearrangements. TCRdb limited this immuneACCESS table to in-frame rearrangements with V and J called. A share of clones is missing; checked studies link under half to unresolved V genes, and the rest is unexplained. V and J calls plus clone size are reproduced from that table; the DNA served to infer D and trimming. Present in this sample are approximately 350,000 clones, 90% to 95% of which were seen just once. The ten top clones hold about 3.5% of the sample.

Spanning cysteine to phenylalanine, the CDR3 consists of 11 amino acids. The entry retains the CDR3 DNA only, 33 bases that are in frame from base 1. In the germline V gene (reference sequence), CDR1 corresponds to GTSNPN and CDR2 to SVGIG. V lost 4 bases and J lost 9 bases; the stretch between them is 12 bases long. The sequence was collected from a woman younger than 30 who had recovered from COVID-19. Sequencing used peripheral blood. The chain links TRBV30 with TRBJ1-1; confidence is insufficient to name the D gene. The CDR3 corresponds to CAWILAAQAFF. DNA sequence: TGTGCCTGGATATTGGCGGCACAAGCTTTCTTT.